This paragraph reports one T cell receptor beta chain. These data are taken from a study of blood T cell repertoires in COVID-19. About the research overall: PBMCs, B-cell-depleted T cells, or T cells provided the cDNA or gDNA that made up the material.

Produced via immunoSEQ multiplex PCR; TCRdb's table is partial and in-frame only. The table records some 70,000 clones, about nine tenths of them present only once. Germline CDR1 is KGHSH and CDR2 is LQKENI. The V end lost 8 bases, the J end lost 2 bases, and 20 bases lay between the germline ends. CDR3 length: 16 residues. The sequencing input was peripheral blood. The rearrangement joins TRBV18 to TRBJ2-3; tentatively, D is TRBD2 (5 bases). This receptor was obtained from a man aged 25-45 years with acute or convalescent COVID-19. The CDR3, as DNA: TGTGCCAGCCGACCGGTCGGAGGTCTCCCCACAGATACGCAGTATTTT. As protein: CASRPVGGLPTDTQYF.